The 24 T cell receptor beta chains given below trace back to one sample, sequenced in a study of technical replicates of blood from several donors. This table comes from immunoSEQ multiplex PCR, and its TCRdb copy is limited to in-frame clones, with some not included. The sample gives around 50,000 clones, 92% of which show up once; about 3.8% is in the top ten. Sequenced input: PBMCs. The receptor source for this set is a human donor in good health. Some clones in this sample may be carry-over from other donors' samples.

The chain couples TRBV12-2 to TRBJ2-7; the table's D call, TRBD1, was not checked against the DNA. TRBV12-2 is described as a pseudogene. The CDR3 consists of 17 residues. CDR3 sequence: CASRLALPGQGISEQYF. DNA for the CDR3: TGTGCAAGTCGCTTAGCGTTGCCGGGACAGGGTATTAGCGAGCAGTACTTC.

This chain joins TRBV11-3 and TRBJ1-6; tentatively, D is TRBD1 (5 bases). This CDR3 spans 13 amino acids. The germline V gene has CDR1 SGHNT and CDR2 YENEEA. V lost 4 bases and J lost 9, with 10 bases in between. DNA for the CDR3: TGTGCCAGCAGCTCAGCCGGGGGTTCACCCCTCCACTTT. It yields the protein CASSSAGGSPLHF.

The chain links TRBV12-5 to TRBJ2-7; 8 positions match TRBD1. The CDR3 spans 16 residues. CDR1 and CDR2 from the germline V gene are LGHNT and FRNRAP. V shed 0 bases, J shed 4 bases, and the junction held 8 bases outside the gene matches. The CDR3 is CASGLVLGRGQYEQYF. CDR3 DNA: TGTGCTAGTGGTTTGGTACTGGGCAGGGGGCAATACGAGCAGTACTTC.

The rearrangement joins TRBV11-2 to TRBJ2-7; D is perhaps TRBD2 (6 bases). The CDR3 consists of 15 residues. V dropped 5 bases and J dropped 3 bases, with 17 bases sitting between them. Per germline, CDR1 SGHAT and CDR2 FQNNGV. The chain's CDR3 is CASSLNRGTHYEQYF. The CDR3, as DNA: TGTGCCAGCAGCCTTAACCGGGGGACTCACTACGAGCAGTACTTC.

The J gene is TRBJ1-3, the V gene TRBV30; TRBD1 matches at 8 bases. CDR1 GTSNPN and CDR2 SVGIG come from the germline V gene (reference sequence). There are 13 residues in the CDR3. The CDR3: CARTGSSGNTIYF. The DNA of the CDR3 is TGTGCTAGGACAGGGAGCTCTGGAAACACCATATATTTT.

This clone was observed once. This chain uses TRBV10-3 with TRBJ2-3; perhaps TRBD2 as D (5 bases). Trimming took 0 bases from V and 4 from J, leaving 17 bases between them. Germline CDR1 and CDR2: ENHRY and SYGVKD. CDR3 length equals 17 residues. For the CDR3, the DNA is TGTGCCATCAGTGAGTCGGGGAGAACCCTAACAGCAGATACGCAGTATTTT. Its translation: CAISESGRTLTADTQYF.

The rearrangement uses TRBV10-3 and TRBJ1-1; tentative D call: TRBD1 (5 bases). V lost 10 bases, J lost 0 bases, and 15 bases lay in between. The germline V gene encodes CDR1 ENHRY and CDR2 SYGVKD. The CDR3 totals 14 residues. The CDR3 here is CATDPQGMNTEAFF. In DNA, the CDR3 is TGTGCCACCGACCCCCAGGGAATGAACACTGAAGCTTTCTTT.

This clone was observed a few times. CDR3 in amino acids: CASSQGAGNQPQHF. In DNA form, the CDR3 reads TGCGCCAGCAGCCAAGGAGCGGGAAATCAGCCCCAGCATTTT. V usage is TRBV4-3 and J usage is TRBJ1-5; D is undetermined. The V end was cut by 1 base, the J end by 4 bases, with 8 bases between. The V gene's germline CDR1 is LGHNA and CDR2 YSLEER. CDR3 size: 14 residues.

DNA of the CDR3: TGTGCTAGTGGTTCCCCAGACAGGGGGCTCTATGGCTACACCTTC. It is translated as CASGSPDRGLYGYTF. This chain joins TRBV12-5 and TRBJ1-2; 10 bases align to TRBD1. This CDR3 comprises 15 residues. The V gene end was trimmed by 4 bases and the J gene end by 4 bases; junction bases not matched to a gene: 6. Germline loops: CDR1 LGHNT, CDR2 FRNRAP.

The rearrangement uses TRBV18 and TRBJ2-1; TRBD1 matches at 9 bases. The V segment lost 6 bases and the J segment 2 bases; nucleotides outside the gene matches: 5. Germline V CDR1 and CDR2: KGHSH, LQKENI. This CDR3 region has 15 residues. CDR3 residues: CASSPGQGTYNEQFF. In nucleotides, the CDR3 is TGTGCCAGCTCTCCGGGACAGGGTACCTACAATGAGCAGTTCTTC.

V gene TRBV5-8 combines with J gene TRBJ1-1; D remains unclear. The CDR3 runs 14 residues. The germline V and J ends were trimmed by 4 bases and 8 bases, with 18 bases remaining between them. Germline loops: CDR1 SGHTS, CDR2 YDEGEE. CDR3 region: CASSPEVGRTEAFF. The CDR3 nucleotides are TGTGCCAGCAGCCCCGAGGTTGGTCGAACAGAAGCTTTCTTT.

This clone was detected once. The chain carries TRBV1 and TRBJ2-3; the D call in the table, TRBD1, was not verified against the DNA. TRBV1 is labeled a pseudogene. The CDR3 contains 15 residues. Here the CDR3 reads CTSSQDAPHTDTQYF. CDR3 coding DNA: TGCACCAGCAGCCAAGATGCCCCACACACAGATACGCAGTATTTT.

The V gene is TRBV29-1, the J gene TRBJ2-1; TRBD1 matches at 11 bases. V lost 8 bases, J lost 6 bases, and 9 bases stayed unmatched. Germline V gene sequence: CDR1 SQVTM, CDR2 ANQGSEA. The CDR3 is 14 residues long. The CDR3 loop reads CSPLTGTGGNEQFF. In nucleotides, the CDR3 is TGCAGCCCCTTGACCGGGACAGGGGGCAATGAGCAGTTCTTC.

V usage is TRBV2 and J usage is TRBJ2-3; D possibly corresponds to TRBD2 (6 bases). CDR1 is SNHLY and CDR2 is FYNNEI in the germline V gene. The ends were cut back, 6 bases at V and 0 bases at J, with 10 bases in the middle. The CDR3 sequence is 14 residues long. This CDR3 reads CASSPGLSTDTQYF. The CDR3 nucleotides read TGTGCCAGCAGCCCGGGACTTAGCACAGATACGCAGTATTTT.

The rearrangement links TRBV6-6 to TRBJ1-5; 8 bases are shared with TRBD1. This CDR3 contains 15 residues. V lost 2 bases to trimming and J lost 7 bases; unmatched junction nucleotides: 7. Germline-derived CDR1 and CDR2 are MNHNY and SVGAGI (reference sequence). The chain's CDR3 is CASSYEGQGGQPQHF. DNA of the CDR3: TGTGCCAGCAGTTACGAAGGACAGGGTGGCCAGCCCCAGCATTTT.

V gene TRBV7-3 combines with J gene TRBJ2-7; 9 nucleotides line up with TRBD1. This CDR3 contains 15 residues. Germline V gene data show CDR1 as SGHTA and CDR2 as FQGTGA. V lost 5 bases, J lost 4 bases, and 9 bases stayed unmatched. The CDR3 DNA follows: TGTGCCAGCAGCCTCGGGGGGACAGGGTTTTACGAGCAGTACTTC. This translates into CASSLGGTGFYEQYF.

This rearrangement joins TRBV11-2 to TRBJ1-6; tentatively, D is TRBD1 (6 bases). This CDR3 is 15 amino acids long. V lost 2 bases and J lost 6, with 11 bases in between. Germline V CDR1 and CDR2: SGHAT, FQNNGV. The CDR3: CASSLIQGRNSPLHF. The CDR3 DNA reads as TGTGCCAGCAGCTTAATCCAGGGGCGTAATTCACCCCTCCACTTT.

The chain has TRBV7-8 and TRBJ2-7; a possible D gene is TRBD2 (6 bases). Germline values: CDR1 SGHVS, CDR2 FQNEAQ. The CDR3 loop spans 15 amino acids. V was trimmed by 5 bases and J by 2 bases, leaving 16 bases between them. Here the CDR3 DNA reads TGTGCCAGCAGCCTCACCTTTTCTAGCGCCTACGAGCAGTACTTC. Translating gives CASSLTFSSAYEQYF. The whole variable domain, remainder taken from reference TRBV7-8 and TRBJ2-7, is GAGVSQSPRYKVAKRGQDVALRCDPISGHVSLFWYQQALGQGPEFLTYFQNEAQLDKSGLPSDRFFAERPEGSVSTLKIQRTQQEDSAVYLCASSLTFSSAYEQYFGPGTRLTVT.

The CDR3 loop reads CASSRKPVQEGGGELFF. The CDR3 nucleotides read TGTGCCAGCTCACGCAAACCAGTACAGGAAGGCGGCGGGGAGCTGTTTTTT. V gene TRBV18 combines with J gene TRBJ2-2, with D perhaps TRBD1 (5 bases). Germline CDR1 KGHSH, CDR2 LQKENI. The CDR3 covers 17 residues. Trimming took 4 bases from V and 7 from J, leaving 22 bases between them.

The chain links TRBV13 to TRBJ2-7; 8 bases are shared with TRBD1. The CDR3 loop spans 14 amino acids. Germline V gives CDR1 PRHDT, CDR2 FYEKMQ (reference sequence). V trimming: 5 bases; J trimming: 6 bases; junction bases outside the gene matches: 9. The CDR3 sequence: CASSPNRGNSEQYF. CDR3 coding DNA: TGTGCCAGCAGCCCCAACAGGGGGAACAGCGAGCAGTACTTC.

This clone was detected once. V is TRBV30 and J is TRBJ2-2; 8 nucleotides match TRBD2. Germline assignment: CDR1 GTSNPN and CDR2 SVGIG (reference sequence). Germline trimming cut 4 bases from V and 3 bases from J; bases unmatched to any gene: 7. The CDR3 extends over 15 amino acids. DNA for the CDR3: TGTGCCTGGACTATCAGCGGGAGTGACACCGGGGAGCTGTTTTTT. Protein product: CAWTISGSDTGELFF.

The chain recombines TRBV19 with TRBJ1-1; D is uncertain. V lost 3 bases, J lost 1 base, and 6 bases lay in between. The CDR3 totals 13 residues. Per the germline V gene, CDR1 is LNHDA and CDR2 is SQIVND (reference sequence). DNA of the CDR3: TGTGCCAGTAGTATCCGGGAGAACACTGAAGCTTTCTTT. Translated, it gives CASSIRENTEAFF.

V and J are TRBV15 and TRBJ1-1; D gene unclear. Looked up from germline, CDR1 is LNHNV and CDR2 is YYDKDF (reference sequence). The CDR3 loop spans 14 amino acids. The V and J ends lost 0 bases and 1 base respectively, with 6 bases between them. CDR3 sequence: CATSRDGGNTEAFF. The CDR3 nucleotides read TGTGCCACCAGCAGAGATGGCGGGAACACTGAAGCTTTCTTT. Using reference TRBV15 and TRBJ1-1 for the parts outside the CDR3, the full variable domain is DAMVIQNPRYQVTQFGKPVTLSCSQTLNHNVMYWYQQKSSQAPKLLFHYYDKDFNNEADTPDNFQSRRPNTSFCFLDIRSPGLGDTAMYLCATSRDGGNTEAFFGQGTRLTVV.

This clone was detected once. This chain links TRBV11-2 with TRBJ2-2; D call uncertain. V lost 5 bases, J lost 0 bases, and 7 bases lay in between. Germline CDR1 is SGHAT and CDR2 is FQNNGV. This CDR3 is built from 14 residues. The CDR3 sequence: CASSIMSNTGELFF. DNA for the CDR3: TGTGCCAGCAGCATTATGTCGAACACCGGGGAGCTGTTTTTT.